This is a list of T cell receptor beta chains from one sample in a study of T-cell memory formation after mild COVID-19. TCRdb passed the 5' RACE reads through MiXCR, listing each CDR3 protein once. The table shows about 100,000 distinct CDR3 sequences, with roughly a sixth occurring only once. Material: PBMCs or a T cell subset sorted from them (not recorded which). These receptors were taken from a man younger than 30 who had mild COVID-19 (a few samples of this study predate the infection). Cell type and time point are not known. Both conserved end residues are part of each CDR3. The order of the fields is V gene, CDR3 protein.

>TRBV20-1
CSVRPGTSSTDTQYF
>TRBV6-4
CASSATGGAGELFF
>TRBV5-1
CASSLPSGGVSTDTQYF
>TRBV6-2/TRBV6-3
CASDRPGLNYGYTF
>TRBV5-1
CASSGWTGGSGNTIYF
>TRBV5-1
CASSLDGGAAGANVLTF
>TRBV9
CASSARGGRNSPLHF
>TRBV24-1
CVTSAAGGGSNEQFF
>TRBV2
CASSESVQGDQPQHF
>TRBV7-2
CASSTGLNNEQFF
>TRBV6-5
CASSTYRDTISAQHF
>TRBV5-1
CASSLLAGANTGELFF
>TRBV5-5
CASSRARGYGYTF
>TRBV12-3/TRBV12-4
CASSWEGEAFF
>TRBV7-2
CASSPGGSSSYEQYF
>TRBV29-1
CSVAPQTGLQETQYF
>TRBV20-1
CSAPPRRGNTEAFF
>TRBV5-6
CASSLQLGSPLHF
>TRBV6-5
CASSYSFASGGVHNEQFF
>TRBV6-2/TRBV6-3
CASRSQGFQIF
>TRBV27
CASSTPRQTEQFF
>TRBV7-2
CASSPWRNYGYTF
>TRBV7-2
CASSSMSQGNTEAFF
>TRBV15
CATSRADQPQHF
>TRBV12-3/TRBV12-4
CASSLGGRGYTF
>TRBV7-2
CASSSPRGATTDTQYF
>TRBV9
CASSVASQGTSDEQFF
>TRBV6-2/TRBV6-3
CASGPSGGRETQYF
>TRBV4-1
CASSRPGEGLFGYTF
>TRBV6-5
CASSYSGSSSEKLFF
>TRBV25-1
CASSESPGQGSDTQYF
>TRBV5-1
CASREGDIRNEQFF
>TRBV4-3
CASSQEPGTDTQYF
>TRBV7-2
CASSLVGGAGELFF
>TRBV2
CASQQSSYEQYF
>TRBV5-1
CASSRGTSGSTDTQYF
>TRBV20-1
CSATLYGSGGYTF
>TRBV10-3
CAISDQEPLAKNIQYF
>TRBV12-3/TRBV12-4
CASSWQMAGELFF
>TRBV5-8
CASSPYRTSGTTDTQYF
>TRBV6-2/TRBV6-3
CASSSRQRGTGELFF
>TRBV11-2
CASSQGLLETQYF
>TRBV11-2
CASSLDWTGELETQYF
>TRBV6-1
CASSKGDAYGYTF
>TRBV12-3/TRBV12-4
CASTGTPQETQYF
>TRBV6-5
CASTPRGAVLLSNQPQHF
>TRBV5-1
CASSSGGGPSSPLHF
>TRBV10-1
CASSDSGAPSYEQYF